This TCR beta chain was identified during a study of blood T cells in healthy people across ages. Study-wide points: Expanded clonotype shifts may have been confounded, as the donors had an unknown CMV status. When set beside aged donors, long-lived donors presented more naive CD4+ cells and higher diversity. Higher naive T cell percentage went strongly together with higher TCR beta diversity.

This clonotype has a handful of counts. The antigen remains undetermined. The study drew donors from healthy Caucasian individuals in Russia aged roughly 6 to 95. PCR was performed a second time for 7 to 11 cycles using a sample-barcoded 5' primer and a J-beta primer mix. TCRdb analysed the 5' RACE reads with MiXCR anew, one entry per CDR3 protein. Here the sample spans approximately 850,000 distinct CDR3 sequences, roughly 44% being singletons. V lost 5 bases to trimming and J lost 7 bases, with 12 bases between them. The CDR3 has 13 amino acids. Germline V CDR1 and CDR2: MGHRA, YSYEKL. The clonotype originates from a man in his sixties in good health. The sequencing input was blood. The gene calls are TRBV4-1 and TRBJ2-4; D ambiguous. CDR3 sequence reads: CASSVLEHNIQYF. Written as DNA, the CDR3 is TGCGCCAGCAGCGTCCTAGAACATAACATTCAGTACTTC.